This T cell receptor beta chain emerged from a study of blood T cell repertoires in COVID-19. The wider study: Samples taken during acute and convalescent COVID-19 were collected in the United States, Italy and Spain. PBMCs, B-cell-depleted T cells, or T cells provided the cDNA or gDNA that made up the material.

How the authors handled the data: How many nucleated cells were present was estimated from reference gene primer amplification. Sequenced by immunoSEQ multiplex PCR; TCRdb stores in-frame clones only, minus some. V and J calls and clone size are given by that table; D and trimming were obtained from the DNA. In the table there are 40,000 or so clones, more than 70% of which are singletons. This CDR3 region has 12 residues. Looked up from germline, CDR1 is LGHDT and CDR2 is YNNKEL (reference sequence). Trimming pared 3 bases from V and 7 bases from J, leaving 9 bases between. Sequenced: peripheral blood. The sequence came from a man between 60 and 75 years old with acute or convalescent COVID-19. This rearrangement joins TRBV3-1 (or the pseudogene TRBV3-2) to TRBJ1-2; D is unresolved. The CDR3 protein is CASSQGESGYTF. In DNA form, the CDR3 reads TGTGCCAGCAGCCAGGGAGAGTCTGGCTACACCTTC.